The rows below give T cell receptor beta chains drawn from one sample of a study of OX40 agonist ivuxolimab in advanced cancers. Measured with immunoSEQ multiplex PCR; TCRdb has only the in-frame clones, and not every one. The sample records approximately 58,000 clones, 75% to 90% being singletons. Sequenced material: CD4+ or CD8+ T cells sorted from blood, taken in a trial of the OX40 agonist ivuxolimab. The receptors come from an adult with an advanced solid tumor such as melanoma, head and neck, liver or kidney cancer. The CDR3 runs from the conserved cysteine through the conserved F or W. The order of the fields is clone size, D gene, V gene, J gene, CDR3 DNA, CDR3 protein. D genes are given only for firm matches. Clone size is stated in some rows and not others, as once, few, many or a class when expanded.

.	.	TRBV7-9	TRBJ2-3	TGTGCCAGCAGCACGGGGTTCGAGGGAGATACGCAGTATTTT	CASSTGFEGDTQYF
.	.	TRBV4-1	TRBJ2-5	TGCGCCAGCAGCCAAGAGGGGCTACAACAAGAGACCCAGTACTTC	CASSQEGLQQETQYF
once	.	TRBV7-2	TRBJ2-7	TGTGCCAGCAGCTCGACCACCTGGCGGCAGTACTTC	CASSSTTWRQYF
.	.	TRBV7-9	TRBJ2-3	TGTGCCAGCAGCTTGGGGAGCGGCGCAGATACGCAGTATTTT	CASSLGSGADTQYF
.	.	TRBV7-2	TRBJ1-3	TGTGCCAGCAGCTTAGCACTAGGAAACACCATATATTTT	CASSLALGNTIYF
.	.	TRBV11-1	TRBJ2-1	TGTGCCAGCAGCTTACTGGGACTTGCTATCAATGAGCAGTTCTTC	CASSLLGLAINEQFF
.	.	TRBV5-1	TRBJ2-3	TGCGCCAGCAGTTCTTCCGAATTCGATACGCAGTATTTT	CASSSSEFDTQYF
.	TRBD2	TRBV2	TRBJ2-2	TGTGCCAGCACCGGGGGGGTGGGCCCCGGGGAGCTGTTTTTT	CASTGGVGPGELFF
once	.	TRBV6-1	TRBJ1-5	TGTGCCAGCAGTGGCCTACAGGGTCGGAATCAGCCCCAGCATTTT	CASSGLQGRNQPQHF
.	TRBD2	TRBV2	TRBJ2-5	TGTGCCAGCAGTAGCGGGAGACACCAAGAGACCCAGTACTTC	CASSSGRHQETQYF
.	.	TRBV19	TRBJ2-2	TGTGCCAGTAGTATAGGATTAGCGGCCATGAACACCGGGGAGCTGTTTTTT	CASSIGLAAMNTGELFF
.	TRBD2	TRBV5-1	TRBJ2-1	TGCGCCAGCAGCTTAGGTCTGGGACTAGTACACGATGAGCAGTTCTTC	CASSLGLGLVHDEQFF
.	.	TRBV19	TRBJ1-5	TGTGCCAGTAGCAGGGGAAGCAATCAGCCCCAGCATTTT	CASSRGSNQPQHF
.	.	TRBV7-2	TRBJ2-3	TGTGCCAGCAGCTTACGGTGGTCGGGTACGCAGTATTTT	CASSLRWSGTQYF
few	TRBD1	TRBV19	TRBJ1-4	TGTGCCAGTAGTCCAACCGGGACAGAACATGAAAAACTGTTTTTT	CASSPTGTEHEKLFF
.	TRBD2	TRBV7-8	TRBJ2-7	TGTGCCAGCAGCCAGAGCGGGATTGGTTACGAGCAGTACTTC	CASSQSGIGYEQYF
.	.	TRBV6-5	TRBJ2-7	TGTGCCAGCAGTACGCGGGGAGAGTTGTACGAGCAGTACTTC	CASSTRGELYEQYF
.	TRBD2	TRBV27	TRBJ2-7	TGTGCCAGCAGGAGGCCCGGGACTACATCCTACGAGCAGTACTTC	CASRRPGTTSYEQYF
.	.	TRBV6-1	TRBJ2-2	TGTGCCAGCTCTGGTGGAGCATCCGGGGAGCTGTTTTTT	CASSGGASGELFF
.	.	TRBV7-9	TRBJ2-5	TGTGCCAGCAGCATAACCCCGACAGGACCCGGGGAGACCCAGTACTTC	CASSITPTGPGETQYF
.	.	TRBV20-1	TRBJ2-3	TGCAGTGTTAGAGGTCGAGATACGCAGTATTTT	CSVRGRDTQYF
once	TRBD2	TRBV7-6	TRBJ2-7	TGTGCCAGCAGCTCGGGACTAGCTAACTACGAGCAGTACTTC	CASSSGLANYEQYF
.	.	TRBV18	TRBJ1-5	TGTGCCAGCTCACCACCGACGGGTGGTAGCAATCAGCCCCAGCATTTT	CASSPPTGGSNQPQHF
.	TRBD1	TRBV30	TRBJ1-2	TGTGCCTGGAGTGAAGACGGACAGGGGGCGCTCGGCTACACCTTC	CAWSEDGQGALGYTF
once	.	TRBV28	TRBJ1-4	TGTGCCAGCAGGACAGTCATTGATGAAAAACTGTTTTTT	CASRTVIDEKLFF
.	.	TRBV28	TRBJ2-7	TGTGCCAGCAACCTAGAAAAGGCCTACGAGCAGTACTTC	CASNLEKAYEQYF
.	.	TRBV9	TRBJ2-2	TGTGCCAGCAGCGTAGGTTGGGGGAGTGACGGGGAGCTGTTTTTT	CASSVGWGSDGELFF
few	TRBD1	TRBV30	TRBJ1-2	TGTGCCTGGAGTGCCCGGGACAGGGTTAGCTATGGCTACACCTTC	CAWSARDRVSYGYTF
.	TRBD1	TRBV11-2	TRBJ1-1	TGTGCCAGCAGCTTATTCCGACAGGGTGGCACTGAAGCTTTCTTT	CASSLFRQGGTEAFF
.	TRBD1	TRBV28	TRBJ2-7	TGTGCCAGCAGTTCGCCGGGACAGGGGTCCTACGAGCAGTACTTC	CASSSPGQGSYEQYF
.	TRBD2	TRBV27	TRBJ2-5	TGTGCCAGCAGTAAGGGACTAGCGGGATCGCAACGAGAGACCCAGTACTTC	CASSKGLAGSQRETQYF
once	.	TRBV5-6	TRBJ1-1	TGTGCCAGCAGCTCCGGGAGAGGAGCTGAAGCTTTCTTT	CASSSGRGAEAFF
few	.	TRBV25-1	TRBJ2-3	TGTGCCAGCAGGGGAGGAGATACGCAGTATTTT	CASRGGDTQYF
.	.	TRBV4-2	TRBJ1-3	TGTGCCAGCAGCCAGACCACCCGAGGAACTGGAAACACCATATATTTT	CASSQTTRGTGNTIYF
.	TRBD1	TRBV6-1	TRBJ2-7	TGTGCCAGCAGTGAAGCGCTGGACAGGGATTGGGAGCAGTACTTC	CASSEALDRDWEQYF
.	.	TRBV28	TRBJ1-2	TGTGCCAGCCCTGTTTATGGCTACACCTTC	CASPVYGYTF
once	.	TRBV9	TRBJ2-5	TGTGCCAGCCGAGGGGGTCCCCAAGAGACCCAGTACTTC	CASRGGPQETQYF
.	.	TRBV5-1	TRBJ2-1	TGCGCCAGCAGCTTGGTATCTCAGTCCTACAATGAGCAGTTCTTC	CASSLVSQSYNEQFF
.	.	TRBV28	TRBJ1-5	TGTGCCAGCAGTTTAGGGGTACTGGGAGACAATCAGCCCCAGCATTTT	CASSLGVLGDNQPQHF
.	.	TRBV6-5	TRBJ2-5	TGTGCCAGCAGTTACTCTTCCTTAGGGGGGCTGGAGACCCAGTACTTC	CASSYSSLGGLETQYF
once	.	TRBV7-7	TRBJ2-7	TGTGCTAGCAGCCCGGAGGACAGTACCTACGAGCAGTACTTC	CASSPEDSTYEQYF
.	.	TRBV6-5	TRBJ1-2	TGTGCCAGCAGTGAAGTGGTCTACACCTTC	CASSEVVYTF
.	TRBD2	TRBV6-5	TRBJ2-1	TGTGCCAGCAGTTACGGGTCTAGCGGGAGGGATGAGCAGTTCTTC	CASSYGSSGRDEQFF
.	.	TRBV28	TRBJ1-2	TGTGCCAGCAGTTCCGGGATTCAGGGTGGCTACACCTTC	CASSSGIQGGYTF
.	TRBD1	TRBV10-3	TRBJ1-4	TGTGCCATCAGTGGGACAGGGGTTAATGAAAAACTGTTTTTT	CAISGTGVNEKLFF
once	TRBD2	TRBV29-1	TRBJ2-1	TGCAGCGTTGGCCGTACGCTAGCGGAAATAAGTGAGCAGTTCTTC	CSVGRTLAEISEQFF
few	.	TRBV18	TRBJ2-5	TGTGCCAGCTCACCAGAGCCCCTGACCCAGTACTTC	CASSPEPLTQYF
once	.	TRBV10-3	TRBJ1-5	TGTGCCATCAGTGAAGGGGCACCTTATCAGCCCCAGCATTTT	CAISEGAPYQPQHF
once	.	TRBV7-7	TRBJ2-5	TGTGCTAGCAGCTTAGGGGGGGGGCGATCGGAGACCCAGTACTTC	CASSLGGGRSETQYF
once	.	TRBV28	TRBJ2-3	TGTGCCAGCAGTTCCCGAGTGGACTCTAGCACAGATACGCAGTATTTT	CASSSRVDSSTDTQYF
few	.	TRBV7-3	TRBJ2-7	TGTGCCAGCAGCTTAAGCGGGGAGTACGAGCAGTACTTC	CASSLSGEYEQYF
.	TRBD2	TRBV5-1	TRBJ2-3	TGCGCCAGCAGCTTCACGCCTAGCGGGAGAACAGATACGCAGTATTTT	CASSFTPSGRTDTQYF